Included here is one T cell receptor beta chain sequence, with context. This CDR3 has 15 amino acids. Germline V gene data show CDR1 as SQVTM and CDR2 as ANQGSEA. Trimming at V came to 4 bases and at J to 2 bases, leaving 4 bases not matched to a gene. The assay was immunoSEQ multiplex PCR, and TCRdb's table has in-frame clones only and misses some. The sample carries some 270,000 clones, 70% to 90% recorded once. In terms of age and location, participants ranged from roughly 18 to 90 years and lived in under 30 US areas. This record comes from a study of blood T cell repertoires in COVID-19. The receptor was derived from a woman aged 45-65 years who had been exposed to COVID-19. The specimen was PBMCs or T cells enriched from blood (not recorded which). The rearrangement uses TRBV29-1 and TRBJ2-3, with 12 bases aligning to TRBD2. CDR3 loop: CSVATSGGYTDTQYF. The DNA of the CDR3 is TGCAGCGTTGCGACTAGCGGGGGTTACACAGATACGCAGTATTTT.